The rows below give T cell receptor beta chains drawn from one sample of a study of T-cell memory formation after mild COVID-19. A single record per CDR3 protein comes from TCRdb applying MiXCR to the 5' RACE reads. The sample carries over 70,000 distinct CDR3 sequences, over 13% recorded once. Sequenced material: PBMCs or a T cell subset sorted from them (not recorded which). Receptors originate from a man between 18 and 35 years old who had mild COVID-19 (a few samples of this study predate the infection). Cell type and time point are not known. Each CDR3 is given with its conserved first and last residue. The D gene is left open where the match is weak. Rows give clone size only sometimes, using once, few, many, or a class for an expanded clone.

V	J	D	size	CDR3	DNA
TRBV7-9	TRBJ2-3	TRBD1	many	CASSSQGADTQYF	TGTGCCAGCAGCTCCCAGGGGGCAGATACGCAGTATTTT
TRBV7-9	TRBJ2-2	.	few	CASSGEKGDTGELFF	TGTGCCAGCAGCGGAGAAAAGGGGGACACCGGGGAGCTGTTTTTT
TRBV9	TRBJ1-5	.	many	CASSGGDAPIQPQHF	TGTGCCAGCAGCGGGGGGGACGCCCCAATCCAGCCCCAGCATTTT
TRBV11-2	TRBJ2-5	TRBD1	.	CASSRTGTDQETQYF	TGTGCCAGCAGCCGGACCGGGACAGATCAAGAGACCCAGTACTTC
TRBV11-2	TRBJ1-3	.	.	CASSSIRGLGNTIYF	TGTGCCAGCAGCTCGATTCGGGGACTAGGAAACACCATATATTTT
TRBV7-3	TRBJ2-2	.	.	CASSLSVVQPNTGELFF	TGTGCCAGCAGCTTAAGCGTGGTACAACCGAACACCGGGGAGCTGTTTTTT
TRBV7-9	TRBJ2-1	.	few	CASSHKGGDEQFF	TGTGCCAGCAGTCACAAAGGGGGAGATGAGCAGTTCTTC
TRBV25-1	TRBJ2-5	.	few	CASNGAGWETQYF	TGTGCCAGCAATGGGGCAGGGTGGGAGACCCAGTACTTC
TRBV5-1	TRBJ2-1	TRBD1	many	CASSWDRPNEQFF	TGCGCCAGCAGCTGGGACAGGCCGAATGAGCAGTTCTTC
TRBV4-3	TRBJ2-7	TRBD1	many	CASSQEQGASYEQYF	TGCGCCAGCAGCCAAGAACAGGGGGCGTCCTACGAGCAGTACTTC
TRBV29-1	TRBJ2-1	TRBD2	few	CSVDRRGGYNEQFF	TGCAGCGTTGATCGGCGGGGGGGCTACAATGAGCAGTTCTTC
TRBV4-2	TRBJ1-1	.	few	CASSQGLEGTEAFF	TGTGCCAGCAGCCAGGGACTGGAGGGGACTGAAGCTTTCTTT
TRBV4-3	TRBJ2-1	TRBD2	many	CASSQDLMASGGRGNEQFF	TGCGCCAGCAGCCAAGATTTGATGGCTAGCGGGGGGCGGGGGAATGAGCAGTTCTTC
TRBV6-5	TRBJ1-6	.	.	CASSYSSRATRGSPLHF	TGTGCCAGCAGTTACTCGAGCCGGGCCACCCGGGGTTCACCCCTCCACTTT
TRBV7-9	TRBJ2-4	.	.	CASSPSNLPSIQYF	TGTGCCAGCAGCCCAAGCAACCTTCCCAGCATTCAGTACTTC